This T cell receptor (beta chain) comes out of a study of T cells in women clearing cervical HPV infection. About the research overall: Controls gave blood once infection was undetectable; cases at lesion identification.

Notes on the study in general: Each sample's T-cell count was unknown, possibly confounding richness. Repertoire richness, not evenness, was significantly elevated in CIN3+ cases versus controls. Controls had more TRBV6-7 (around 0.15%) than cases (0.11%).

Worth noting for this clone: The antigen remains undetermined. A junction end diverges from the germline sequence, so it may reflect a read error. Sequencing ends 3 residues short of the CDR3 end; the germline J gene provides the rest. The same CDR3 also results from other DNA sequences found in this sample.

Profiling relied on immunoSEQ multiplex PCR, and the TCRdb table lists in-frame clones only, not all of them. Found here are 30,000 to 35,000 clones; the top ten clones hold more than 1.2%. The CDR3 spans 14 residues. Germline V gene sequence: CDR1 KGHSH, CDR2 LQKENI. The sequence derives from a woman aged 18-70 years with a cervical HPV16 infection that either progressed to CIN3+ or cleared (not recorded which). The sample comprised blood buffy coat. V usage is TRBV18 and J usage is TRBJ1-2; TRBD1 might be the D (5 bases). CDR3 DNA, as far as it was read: TGTGCCAGCTCACCAGCAACGGGGGACTATGGT. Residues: CASSPATGDYG. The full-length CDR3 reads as CASSPATGDYGYTF.